The rows below give T cell receptor beta chains drawn from one sample of a study of blood T cells in healthy people across ages. TCRdb passed the 5' RACE reads through MiXCR, listing each CDR3 protein once. The sample yields fewer than 1 million distinct CDR3 sequences, under 45% seen once. The sample consisted of blood. Every receptor here comes from a man between 60 and 75 years old in good health. Each CDR3 is given with its conserved first and last residue. D genes are given only for firm matches. The size field is filled for only some rows; it gives once, few, many or a size class.

V: TRBV25-1; D: .; J: TRBJ2-7; size: .; CDR3: CASSRAGDWDEQYF; DNA: TGTGCCAGCAGTCGGGCAGGGGATTGGGATGAGCAGTACTTC
V: TRBV27; D: .; J: TRBJ1-1; size: .; CDR3: CASSVGEGWTEAFF; DNA: TGTGCCAGCAGTGTCGGGGAGGGGTGGACTGAAGCTTTCTTT
V: TRBV5-1; D: .; J: TRBJ2-1; size: .; CDR3: CASSPNSRVGNHNEQFF; DNA: TGCGCCAGCAGCCCAAACAGTCGTGTTGGCAACCACAATGAGCAGTTCTTC
V: TRBV24-1; D: .; J: TRBJ2-1; size: few; CDR3: CATSVGRGINEQFF; DNA: TGTGCCACCAGTGTTGGCAGGGGTATCAATGAGCAGTTCTTC
V: TRBV6-6; D: TRBD1; J: TRBJ2-3; size: many; CDR3: CASTLTGGRTDTQYF; DNA: TGTGCCAGCACTTTAACAGGGGGGCGCACAGATACGCAGTATTTT
V: TRBV7-9; D: TRBD1; J: TRBJ1-6; size: .; CDR3: CASSHGDRVDSPLHF; DNA: TGTGCCAGCAGCCACGGGGACAGGGTGGATTCACCCCTCCACTTT
V: TRBV5-1; D: .; J: TRBJ1-1; size: .; CDR3: CASSADGQPSTEAFF; DNA: TGCGCCAGCAGCGCGGACGGACAGCCGAGCACTGAAGCTTTCTTT
V: TRBV20-1; D: TRBD2; J: TRBJ2-1; size: .; CDR3: CSARGTSEGQGPNEQFF; DNA: TGCAGTGCTAGAGGCACTAGCGAGGGGCAAGGGCCCAATGAGCAGTTCTTC
V: TRBV24-1; D: .; J: TRBJ2-3; size: .; CDR3: CATSDGRSSTDTQYF; DNA: TGTGCCACCAGTGATGGGAGATCTAGCACAGATACGCAGTATTTT
V: TRBV7-2; D: .; J: TRBJ2-3; size: few; CDR3: CASSLAFTDTQYF; DNA: TGTGCCAGCAGCTTAGCTTTCACAGATACGCAGTATTTT
V: TRBV5-1; D: .; J: TRBJ2-1; size: few; CDR3: CASRGGGRGEEQFF; DNA: TGCGCCAGCAGAGGGGGAGGGAGGGGAGAGGAGCAGTTCTTC
V: TRBV9; D: .; J: TRBJ2-5; size: many; CDR3: CASSVATGFEETQYF; DNA: TGTGCCAGCAGCGTAGCTACGGGGTTCGAAGAGACCCAGTACTTC
V: TRBV25-1; D: .; J: TRBJ1-6; size: .; CDR3: CASSEGDYNSPLHF; DNA: TGTGCCAGCAGTGAGGGGGATTATAATTCACCCCTCCACTTT
V: TRBV7-2; D: .; J: TRBJ1-2; size: .; CDR3: CASSLDSLPFYGYTF; DNA: TGTGCCAGCAGCCTGGACAGCTTACCCTTCTATGGCTACACCTTC
V: TRBV9; D: .; J: TRBJ2-1; size: once; CDR3: CASSARDQTGTHYNEQFF; DNA: TGTGCCAGCAGCGCCCGAGATCAAACCGGGACACACTACAATGAGCAGTTCTTC
V: TRBV7-9; D: .; J: TRBJ2-7; size: many; CDR3: CASSSIGGYYEQYF; DNA: TGTGCCAGCAGCTCGATAGGTGGATACTACGAGCAGTACTTC
V: TRBV13; D: TRBD1; J: TRBJ2-6; size: .; CDR3: CASSLTGDREVHNVLTF; DNA: TGTGCCAGCAGCCTCACCGGGGACAGGGAGGTTCACAACGTCCTGACTTTC
V: TRBV5-6; D: .; J: TRBJ2-5; size: few; CDR3: CASSLTASWETQYF; DNA: TGTGCCAGCAGCTTGACAGCTAGTTGGGAGACCCAGTACTTC
V: TRBV11-2; D: .; J: TRBJ2-7; size: .; CDR3: CATRGAPSYEQYF; DNA: TGTGCCACCAGGGGAGCGCCCTCCTACGAGCAGTACTTC
V: TRBV11-1; D: .; J: TRBJ1-1; size: .; CDR3: CASSFLGVTEAFF; DNA: TGTGCCAGCAGCTTCCTGGGGGTCACTGAAGCTTTCTTT
V: TRBV11-3; D: .; J: TRBJ2-7; size: .; CDR3: CASSKKSGAEQYF; DNA: TGTGCCAGCAGCAAGAAGTCAGGGGCCGAGCAGTACTTC
V: TRBV19; D: TRBD2; J: TRBJ2-7; size: .; CDR3: CARPPPGLREQYF; DNA: TGTGCCCGTCCGCCCCCGGGACTAAGGGAGCAGTACTTC
V: TRBV30; D: .; J: TRBJ2-7; size: once; CDR3: CAWTTVARGEQYF; DNA: TGTGCCTGGACCACCGTCGCGCGGGGCGAGCAGTACTTC
V: TRBV6-2/TRBV6-3; D: TRBD1; J: TRBJ1-2; size: .; CDR3: CASSYDRGPPNGYTF; DNA: TGTGCCAGCAGTTACGACAGGGGGCCTCCGAATGGCTACACCTTC
V: TRBV7-9; D: TRBD1; J: TRBJ1-2; size: once; CDR3: CASRPDRGLNGYTF; DNA: TGTGCCAGCAGGCCTGACAGGGGGCTTAATGGCTACACCTTC
V: TRBV5-8; D: .; J: TRBJ2-5; size: few; CDR3: CASSWAFGAAQETQYF; DNA: TGTGCCAGCAGCTGGGCGTTCGGGGCGGCCCAAGAGACCCAGTACTTC
V: TRBV7-9; D: .; J: TRBJ1-6; size: .; CDR3: CASSPDGPSPLHF; DNA: TGTGCCAGCAGCCCTGACGGTCCTTCACCCCTCCACTTT
V: TRBV5-4; D: TRBD1; J: TRBJ1-2; size: .; CDR3: CASSLDRGLDGYTF; DNA: TGTGCCAGCAGCTTGGACAGGGGGCTGGATGGCTACACCTTC
V: TRBV12-3/TRBV12-4; D: TRBD2; J: TRBJ2-1; size: many; CDR3: CASSFTSSGGGDEQFF; DNA: TGTGCCAGCAGTTTTACGTCTAGCGGGGGGGGGGATGAGCAGTTCTTC
V: TRBV5-1; D: TRBD2; J: TRBJ2-1; size: .; CDR3: CVSSLTSGGTNEQFF; DNA: TGCGTCAGCAGCTTAACTAGCGGGGGTACTAATGAGCAGTTCTTC
V: TRBV29-1; D: .; J: TRBJ1-2; size: .; CDR3: CSAVTGLPLDGYTF; DNA: TGCAGCGCGGTTACAGGGCTTCCCCTTGATGGCTACACCTTC
V: TRBV14; D: .; J: TRBJ2-1; size: .; CDR3: CASSQGPDLFF; DNA: TGTGCCAGCAGCCAAGGACCGGATCTGTTCTTC
V: TRBV4-3; D: .; J: TRBJ2-3; size: .; CDR3: CASSQDPAADTQYF; DNA: TGCGCCAGCAGCCAAGACCCAGCAGCAGATACGCAGTATTTT
V: TRBV7-2; D: TRBD2; J: TRBJ2-5; size: .; CDR3: CASNTGGLAGLETQYF; DNA: TGTGCCAGCAACACCGGGGGGCTAGCGGGGCTAGAGACCCAGTACTTC
V: TRBV6-2/TRBV6-3; D: .; J: TRBJ2-7; size: .; CDR3: CASSYRRDGYEQYF; DNA: TGTGCCAGCAGTTACCGAAGGGACGGCTACGAGCAGTACTTC
V: TRBV5-1; D: .; J: TRBJ2-3; size: few; CDR3: CASSLGYGGPFTDTQYF; DNA: TGCGCCAGCAGCTTGGGATACGGGGGCCCTTTCACAGATACGCAGTATTTT
V: TRBV20-1; D: .; J: TRBJ2-1; size: many; CDR3: CSAVDSGPGIDEQFF; DNA: TGCAGTGCTGTCGATTCGGGACCCGGGATCGATGAGCAGTTCTTC
V: TRBV27; D: TRBD2; J: TRBJ2-5; size: .; CDR3: CASSPTRDLAGQETQYF; DNA: TGTGCCAGCAGCCCTACCCGGGACCTAGCGGGTCAAGAGACCCAGTACTTC
V: TRBV3-1; D: .; J: TRBJ1-1; size: .; CDR3: CASSQDDPNLGTEAFF; DNA: TGTGCCAGCAGCCAAGACGACCCCAATTTGGGGACTGAAGCTTTCTTT
V: TRBV4-1; D: TRBD2; J: TRBJ2-1; size: .; CDR3: CASSQRIAGEPHNEQFF; DNA: TGCGCCAGCAGCCAACGCATAGCGGGGGAGCCACACAATGAGCAGTTCTTC
V: TRBV14; D: TRBD1; J: TRBJ2-6; size: .; CDR3: CTSKGRDRATSGANVLTF; DNA: TGTACCAGCAAGGGTCGGGACAGGGCGACCTCTGGGGCCAACGTCCTGACTTTC
V: TRBV24-1; D: .; J: TRBJ2-6; size: .; CDR3: CATSDRAGSGANALTF; DNA: TGTGCCACCAGTGATCGGGCGGGCTCTGGGGCCAACGCCCTGACTTTC
V: TRBV29-1; D: .; J: TRBJ1-1; size: few; CDR3: CSVRRGNTEAFF; DNA: TGCAGCGTCCGAAGGGGAAACACTGAAGCTTTCTTT